The 21 T cell receptor beta chains below all came from one sample that was sequenced in a study of blood T cell repertoires in COVID-19. Measured with immunoSEQ multiplex PCR; TCRdb has only the in-frame clones, and not every one. The sample records about 120,000 clones, about 87% being singletons. The source material was peripheral blood. Source of these receptors: a woman between 70 and 85 years old with acute or convalescent COVID-19.

The chain has TRBV5-1 and TRBJ2-4; possibly TRBD1 for D (6 bases). This CDR3 is built from 15 residues. V lost 3 bases, J lost 2 bases, and 12 bases lay in between. Germline CDR1 reads SGHRS; CDR2 reads YFSETQ. CDR3 sequence reads: CASSSTGSTKNIQYF. The CDR3 region has the DNA TGCGCCAGCAGCTCTACAGGGTCGACCAAAAACATTCAGTACTTC.

The chain combines TRBV9 with TRBJ1-2; 10 nucleotides line up with TRBD1. The germline V gene has CDR1 SGDLS and CDR2 YYNGEE. With V trimmed by 6 bases and J by 7 bases, 15 bases remained unmatched. The CDR3 runs to 16 residues. The CDR3 DNA reads TGTGCCAGCACCCCGAACGACAGGGGGCGATTTGGTGGCTACACCTTC. Its translation is CASTPNDRGRFGGYTF.

This sequence joins TRBV10-3 and TRBJ1-1; 11 positions match TRBD1. Germline V gene sequence: CDR1 ENHRY, CDR2 SYGVKD. V lost 10 bases and J lost 5; bases outside the gene matches: 9. The length of the CDR3 is 14 residues. The CDR3 reads CATSGTGGDTEAFF. The CDR3 DNA is TGTGCCACCTCCGGGACAGGGGGTGATACTGAAGCTTTCTTT.

The CDR3 DNA follows: TGTGCCACCCCGACTAGCCGCGAGCAGTACTTC. Protein: CATPTSREQYF. V and J are TRBV3-1 (or the pseudogene TRBV3-2) and TRBJ2-7, with 7 positions matching TRBD2. The CDR3 is 11 amino acids. Losses at the gene ends were 10 bases for V and 6 bases for J; bases not matched to a gene: 6. Germline CDR1 is LGHDT and CDR2 is YNNKEL (reference sequence).

The rearrangement links TRBV11-2 to TRBJ2-5; 10 bases fit TRBD2. Losses at the gene ends were 5 bases for V and 9 bases for J; bases not matched to a gene: 12. This CDR3 is 15 amino acids long. Germline V CDR1 and CDR2: SGHAT, FQNNGV. CDR3 amino acids: CASSRFPSGGFPQYF. As DNA, the CDR3 is TGTGCCAGCAGCCGATTCCCTAGCGGGGGCTTCCCCCAGTACTTC.

The chain carries TRBV18 and TRBJ1-4; no firm D call. CDR3 length: 15 amino acids. Trimming removed 6 bases from V and 2 bases from J, with 13 bases in between. CDR1 KGHSH and CDR2 LQKENI come from the germline V gene. CDR3 sequence reads: CASSQNEPTNEKLFF. DNA of the CDR3: TGTGCCAGCTCCCAAAACGAGCCTACTAATGAAAAACTGTTTTTT.

The chain links TRBV28 to TRBJ1-2, with D unresolved. Trimming stripped 7 bases from V and 0 bases from J, with 15 bases between. Germline CDR1 is MDHEN and CDR2 is SYDVKM. The CDR3 extends over 15 amino acids. In DNA, the CDR3 is TGTGCCAGCACCCTTGGGCCAGCCCCTAACTATGGCTACACCTTC. Its protein product is CASTLGPAPNYGYTF.

The CDR3 DNA sequence: TGCGCCAGCAGCCCCGGGGTAGCGGGGGGGCCTGGTGAGCAGTTCTTC. As protein: CASSPGVAGGPGEQFF. The V gene is TRBV5-1, the J gene TRBJ2-1; 11 bases match TRBD2. Germline trimming cut 4 bases from V and 9 bases from J; bases unmatched to any gene: 12. The germline V gene encodes CDR1 SGHRS and CDR2 YFSETQ. The CDR3 consists of 16 residues.

This clone was found once. The chain combines TRBV14 with TRBJ1-6; D is unclear. Trimming took 0 bases from V and 9 from J, leaving 9 bases between them. Germline CDR1 is SGHDN and CDR2 is FVKESK. The CDR3 runs to 14 residues. The chain's CDR3 is CASSQDRERSPLHF. The DNA for the CDR3 is TGTGCCAGCAGCCAAGATAGGGAGCGTTCACCCCTCCACTTT.

This chain uses TRBV5-6 with TRBJ2-2; 8 nucleotides line up with TRBD1. V shed 0 bases and J 3 bases; nucleotides not matched to a gene: 1. The CDR3 sequence is 15 residues long. CDR1 and CDR2 from the germline V gene are SGHDT and YYEEEE. As DNA, the CDR3 is TGTGCCAGCAGCTTGGCGGACAGGGACACCGGGGAGCTGTTTTTT. Protein sequence: CASSLADRDTGELFF.

Only a few counts were recorded for this clone. The rearrangement uses TRBV14 and TRBJ1-1; the D gene is possibly TRBD1 (6 bases). The CDR3 has 13 amino acids. V was shortened by 4 bases and J by 2 bases, with 8 bases between the two germline ends. The germline V gene has CDR1 SGHDN and CDR2 FVKESK. CDR3 region: CASSRDINTEAFF. The CDR3 DNA reads TGTGCCAGCAGCCGGGACATAAACACTGAAGCTTTCTTT.

V usage is TRBV11-2 and J usage is TRBJ1-1; TRBD1 might be the D (5 bases). The CDR3 extends over 15 amino acids. Germline assignment: CDR1 SGHAT and CDR2 FQNNGV. V lost 5 bases, J lost 2 bases, and 15 bases lay in between. The CDR3 here is CASSDSRQGNTEAFF. DNA of the CDR3: TGTGCCAGCAGCGATAGCCGGCAGGGAAACACTGAAGCTTTCTTT.

V and J are TRBV28 and TRBJ2-4; D may be TRBD1 (6 bases). The CDR3 spans 16 residues. Looked up from germline, CDR1 is MDHEN and CDR2 is SYDVKM. The V end was cut by 2 bases, the J end by 1 base, with 12 bases between. The CDR3 nucleotides are TGTGCCAGCAGTTTAGCTGGACAGCTGGCCAAAAACATTCAGTACTTC. It translates to CASSLAGQLAKNIQYF.

The chain recombines TRBV5-4 with TRBJ2-7; TRBD2 might be the D (6 bases). Deletions cut 2 bases from V and 0 bases from J, with 12 bases between. Per the germline V gene, CDR1 is SGHNT and CDR2 is YYREEE (reference sequence). This CDR3 is built from 15 residues. The chain's CDR3 is CASSFPQTSSYEQYF. The CDR3 nucleotides read TGTGCCAGCAGCTTCCCACAGACTAGCTCCTACGAGCAGTACTTC.

The chain links TRBV30 to TRBJ1-2; the D is unclear. Germline CDR1 GTSNPN, CDR2 SVGIG (reference sequence). The CDR3 is made up of 13 amino acids. CDR3 DNA sequence: TGTGCTTTCGGACGGACTGTTAACTATGGCTACACCTTC. It encodes CAFGRTVNYGYTF.

This clone occurred once. The genes are TRBV6-5 and TRBJ1-2; 7 bases are a match to TRBD1. Germline lookup yields CDR1 MNHEY and CDR2 SVGAGI. This CDR3 is 14 amino acids long. Losses at the gene ends were 2 bases for V and 6 bases for J; bases not matched to a gene: 6. CDR3 DNA sequence: TGTGCCAGCAGTTACCAAGACAGGGCCGATGGCTACACCTTC. Translating gives CASSYQDRADGYTF.

The J gene is TRBJ2-1, the V gene TRBV1; the table assigns TRBD2, which was not confirmed against the DNA. TRBV1 has pseudogene status. The CDR3 runs to 13 residues. CDR3 protein: CTSRSGGANEQFF. DNA of the CDR3: TGCACCTCACGTAGCGGGGGGGCTAATGAGCAGTTCTTC.

This chain uses TRBV27 with TRBJ1-2, with a tentative D call TRBD1 (6 bases). Germline loops: CDR1 MNHEY, CDR2 SMNVEV (reference sequence). V was pared by 4 bases and J by 4 bases, with 13 bases between. The CDR3 sequence is 14 residues long. Here the CDR3 reads CASSSQGLGYGYTF. CDR3 bases: TGTGCCAGCAGTTCTCAGGGGCTAGGCTATGGCTACACCTTC.

This chain connects TRBV5-4 to TRBJ2-7, with 9 bases aligning to TRBD1. Germline values: CDR1 SGHNT, CDR2 YYREEE (reference sequence). Germline trimming cut 4 bases from V and 5 bases from J; bases unmatched to any gene: 7. The CDR3 is 14 amino acids. CDR3 residues: CASSPTGGIDEQYF. CDR3 DNA sequence: TGTGCCAGCAGCCCGACAGGGGGGATAGACGAGCAGTACTTC.

This clone was picked up one time. This chain links TRBV15 with TRBJ2-5, with 15 bases aligning to TRBD2. V shed 1 base, J shed 0 bases, and the junction held 6 bases outside the gene matches. Germline V gene lookup returns CDR1 LNHNV and CDR2 YYDKDF (reference sequence). The CDR3 consists of 19 residues. The CDR3 spells CATSRVFGTSGGYQETQYF. CDR3 bases: TGTGCCACCAGCAGAGTGTTCGGGACTAGCGGGGGGTACCAAGAGACCCAGTACTTC.

CDR3 coding DNA: TGTGCCTGGAGTGCGGGGCTCCCCGGGACAGGGGAAGAAAAACTGTTTTTT. Protein product: CAWSAGLPGTGEEKLFF. V and J are TRBV30 and TRBJ1-4, with 10 bases aligning to TRBD1. Germline V gene sequence: CDR1 GTSNPN, CDR2 SVGIG (reference sequence). The trim removed 1 base at V and 8 bases at J, leaving 13 bases unmatched. The CDR3 covers 17 residues. Complete variable domain (other parts from reference TRBV30 and TRBJ1-4): SQTIHQWPATLVQPVGSPLSLECTVEGTSNPNLYWYRQAAGRGLQLLFYSVGIGQISSEVPQNLSASRPQDRQFILSSKKLLLSDSGFYLCAWSAGLPGTGEEKLFFGSGTQLSVL.